This T cell receptor beta chain is from a study of blood T cell repertoires in COVID-19. In the study overall: From the United States, Italy and Spain came samples of acute and convalescent COVID-19. The analysed material was cDNA or gDNA that came from T cells, B-cell-depleted T cells, or PBMCs.

V was shortened by 0 bases and J by 2 bases, with 11 bases between the two germline ends. The CDR3 spans 15 residues. Germline V gene data show CDR1 as SGHTA and CDR2 as FQGNSA. How the authors handled the data: Quantification of nucleated cells was approximated via reference gene primer amplification. The data were produced by immunoSEQ multiplex PCR, yet TCRdb's version contains in-frame clones alone and is incomplete. Clone size and the V and J calls come from that table; the DNA yielded D and trimming. The sample has about 170,000 clones, roughly nine tenths seen once. This receptor was taken from a man in his 60s with acute or convalescent COVID-19. The chain recombines TRBV7-2 with TRBJ2-7; D gene unclear. Sequenced sample: peripheral blood. CDR3 bases: TGTGCCAGCAGCTTAGCCCCGCAGGAAACCTACGAGCAGTACTTC. This translates into CASSLAPQETYEQYF.